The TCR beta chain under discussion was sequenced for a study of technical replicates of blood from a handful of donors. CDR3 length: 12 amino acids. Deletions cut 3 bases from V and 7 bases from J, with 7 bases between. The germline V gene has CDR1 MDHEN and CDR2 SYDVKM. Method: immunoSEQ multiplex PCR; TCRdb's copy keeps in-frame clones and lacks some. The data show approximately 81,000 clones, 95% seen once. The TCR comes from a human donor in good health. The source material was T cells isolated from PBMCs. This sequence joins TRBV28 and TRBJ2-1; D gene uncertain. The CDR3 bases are TGTGCCAGCAGTTTCGGTCCTAATGAGCAGTTCTTC. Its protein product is CASSFGPNEQFF.